These 29 T cell receptor beta chains share one sample of origin, sequenced in a study of CD8 T cells in ankylosing spondylitis. Using its own MiXCR run on the 5' RACE reads, TCRdb lists one record per CDR3 protein. The table lists some 150,000 distinct CDR3 sequences, around 10% of them singletons, with roughly 4% in the top ten. Sequenced input: blood, either unsorted or a sorted T cell fraction (not recorded which). The source of these receptors is a female donor with ankylosing spondylitis or in good health (not recorded which).

This clonotype appeared many times. The chain couples TRBV12-3 or TRBV12-4 to TRBJ1-2, with D perhaps TRBD1 (5 bases). V was pared by 1 base and J by 5 bases, with 8 bases between. The CDR3 has 13 amino acids. The CDR3 coding sequence is TGTGCCAGCAGTTTAGAATGGGGGTATGGCTACACCTTC. It codes for CASSLEWGYGYTF.

For this clonotype: Here the CDR3 omits its conserved ending phenylalanine or tryptophan, so a read error is the likely source. J is TRBJ2-5 and V is TRBV29-1; D remains ambiguous. The CDR3 sequence is 11 residues long. CDR1 and CDR2 from the germline V gene are SQVTM and ANQGSEA. CDR3 coding DNA: TGCTGCGTTGTGTTCGTGGAGTCCCAGTACTCC. Its protein product is CCVVFVESQYS.

This clonotype was counted ten times or more. The rearrangement links TRBV7-2 to TRBJ1-3; D possibly corresponds to TRBD1 (5 bases). With 6 bases removed from V and 0 bases from J, the gap between germline ends came to 9 bases. This CDR3 contains 14 residues. The germline CDR1 and CDR2 sequences are SGHTA and FQGNSA. CDR3 nucleotides: TGTGCCAGCAGTCAGGGAGGCTCTGGAAACACCATATATTTT. Translated: CASSQGGSGNTIYF. Looking up the rest from reference TRBV7-2 and TRBJ1-3 gives the full variable domain: GAGVSQSPSNKVTEKGKDVELRCDPISGHTALYWYRQSLGQGLEFLIYFQGNSAPDKSGLPSDRFSAERTGGSVSTLTIQRTQQEDSAVYLCASSQGGSGNTIYFGEGSWLTVV.

This clonotype was counted between two and nine times. V usage is TRBV7-2 and J usage is TRBJ2-5; no clear D. The CDR3 has 13 amino acids. CDR1 is SGHTA, CDR2 FQGNSA, per germline. With 5 bases removed from V and 1 base from J, the gap between germline ends came to 8 bases. The CDR3 loop reads CASSPNTQETQYF. CDR3 DNA sequence: TGTGCCAGCAGCCCTAACACCCAAGAGACCCAGTACTTC.

This clonotype was found a few times. The chain has TRBV6-2 or TRBV6-3 and TRBJ2-7; D is unclear. Germline lookup yields CDR1 MNHEY and CDR2 SVGEGT. The CDR3 contains 12 residues. The ends were cut back, 0 bases at V and 5 bases at J, with 5 bases in the middle. CDR3 sequence reads: CASSYSRNEQYF. Written as DNA, the CDR3 is TGTGCCAGCAGTTACTCTCGAAACGAGCAGTACTTC.

This clonotype has ten or more counts. This chain connects TRBV3-1 to TRBJ2-5; possibly TRBD1 for D (6 bases). V lost 0 bases, J lost 5 bases, and 16 bases lay in between. This CDR3 comprises 16 residues. Per germline, CDR1 LGHDT and CDR2 YNNKEL (reference sequence). The CDR3 sequence: CASSQEQLGAFETQYF. The CDR3 coding sequence is TGTGCCAGCAGCCAAGAACAGCTGGGGGCCTTCGAGACCCAGTACTTC.

This clonotype was counted many times. The gene calls are TRBV5-1 and TRBJ2-7; D is undetermined. CDR1 is SGHRS and CDR2 is YFSETQ in the germline V gene. The ends were cut back, 0 bases at V and 3 bases at J, with 10 bases in the middle. This CDR3 region has 14 residues. CDR3 protein: CASSLAESYYEQYF. CDR3 in DNA: TGCGCCAGCAGCTTGGCAGAAAGTTACTACGAGCAGTACTTC.

This clonotype was seen many times. The chain combines TRBV7-2 with TRBJ2-7; D gene ambiguous. Trimming removed 4 bases at V and 5 bases at J, with 18 bases between. CDR1 SGHTA and CDR2 FQGNSA come from the germline V gene. This CDR3 is 15 amino acids long. CDR3 bases: TGTGCCAGCAGCTCACGACCCATACCTGGAGACGAGCAGTACTTC. It codes for CASSSRPIPGDEQYF.

In this sample, this clonotype turned up many times. The gene calls are TRBV24-1 and TRBJ2-4, with D unclear. The ends were cut back, 4 bases at V and 0 bases at J, with 6 bases in the middle. The CDR3 spans 14 residues. From germline, CDR1 is KGHDR and CDR2 SFDVKD. The CDR3 is CATSDSVAKNIQYF. The CDR3 DNA reads TGTGCCACCAGTGACTCCGTAGCCAAAAACATTCAGTACTTC.

This clonotype has at least ten counts. The V gene is TRBV28, the J gene TRBJ1-3, with D perhaps matching TRBD1 (5 bases). The CDR3 totals 15 residues. V shed 2 bases and J shed 4 bases, with 12 bases lying between them. Germline V gene lookup returns CDR1 MDHEN and CDR2 SYDVKM. Here the CDR3 reads CASSLIGTGGNTIYF. CDR3 DNA: TGTGCCAGCAGTTTAATCGGGACGGGGGGAAACACCATATATTTT.

The sample holds many counts of this clonotype. The CDR3 DNA reads as TGCAGTGCTGGCGGGACTAGCGGGGGCCGTAGCACAGATACGCAGTATTTT. Encoded protein: CSAGGTSGGRSTDTQYF. The chain carries TRBV20-1 and TRBJ2-3, with 14 bases aligning to TRBD2. Germline CDR1 DFQATT, CDR2 SNEGSKA (reference sequence). This CDR3 is built from 17 residues. With V trimmed by 5 bases and J by 0 bases, 7 bases remained unmatched.

At least ten counts were recorded for this clonotype. The rearrangement joins TRBV18 to TRBJ1-1, with 9 positions matching TRBD1. V dropped 7 bases and J dropped 1; count of bases not matched to a gene: 10. Germline V lookup: CDR1 KGHSH, CDR2 LQKENI. The CDR3 extends over 16 amino acids. In DNA form, the CDR3 reads TGTGCCAGCTTCTTACAGGGGGCAATCCCGAACACTGAAGCTTTCTTT. This codes for CASFLQGAIPNTEAFF.

The chain joins TRBV27 to TRBJ1-5, with 7 bases lining up with TRBD1. The CDR3 is made up of 14 amino acids. The junction had 5 bases not matched to a gene; V was cut back by 5 bases and J by 4 bases. From germline, CDR1 is MNHEY and CDR2 SMNVEV (reference sequence). The CDR3 protein is CASSKRDSNQPQHF. DNA for the CDR3: TGTGCCAGCAGTAAGCGGGACAGTAATCAGCCCCAGCATTTT.

This clonotype has a count of ten or more. J is TRBJ1-2 and V is TRBV11-2, with D possibly being TRBD1 (6 bases). Germline V gene lookup returns CDR1 SGHAT and CDR2 FQNNGV. CDR3 size: 13 residues. Trimming removed 6 bases at V and 4 bases at J, with 12 bases between. For the CDR3, the DNA is TGTGCCAGCAGTGTGGGACACTTCTATGGCTACACCTTC. Translation gives CASSVGHFYGYTF.

The table lists this clonotype with many counts. The V call is TRBV6-1, the J call TRBJ1-2; TRBD1 is a possible D gene (6 bases). The CDR3 spans 14 residues. Germline V gene lookup returns CDR1 MNHNS and CDR2 SASEGT. The V gene lost 6 bases and the J gene lost 4 bases, with 15 bases spanning the gap. Written as DNA, the CDR3 is TGTGCCAGCAGAGCCCCGGGGGCTGGCTATGGCTACACCTTC. It is translated as CASRAPGAGYGYTF.

At least ten counts were recorded for this clonotype. This chain connects TRBV20-1 to TRBJ2-1; 10 bases are a match to TRBD2. After removal of 7 bases from V and 10 bases from J, the junction contained 13 bases not matched to a gene. The CDR3 is 14 amino acids. CDR1 and CDR2 (germline): DFQATT, SNEGSKA (reference sequence). CDR3 in amino acids: CSVLDSSGSGEQFF. Written as DNA, the CDR3 is TGCAGTGTTCTAGATTCTAGCGGGAGCGGGGAGCAGTTCTTC.

This clonotype was picked up a small number of times. The chain has TRBV5-4 and TRBJ2-3; D is perhaps TRBD2 (5 bases). V lost 0 bases, J lost 0 bases, and 8 bases lay in between. This CDR3 comprises 15 residues. Germline-derived CDR1 and CDR2 are SGHNT and YYREEE (reference sequence). The CDR3 DNA sequence: TGTGCCAGCAGCTTGGACCAGCGGAGCACAGATACGCAGTATTTT. This sequence encodes CASSLDQRSTDTQYF. The entire variable domain, with the rest obtained from reference TRBV5-4 and TRBJ2-3, is as follows: ETGVTQSPTHLIKTRGQQVTLRCSSQSGHNTVSWYQQALGQGPQFIFQYYREEENGRGNFPPRFSGLQFPNYSSELNVNALELDDSALYLCASSLDQRSTDTQYFGPGTRLTVL.

This clonotype was found many times. The chain employs TRBV5-1 and TRBJ2-1; 10 nucleotides line up with TRBD2. V dropped 5 bases and J dropped 9; count of bases not matched to a gene: 11. CDR1 SGHRS and CDR2 YFSETQ come from the germline V gene. The CDR3 is made up of 15 amino acids. In DNA, the CDR3 is TGCGCCAGCAGGCCAACTAGCGGGGCGACGGCTGAGCAGTTCTTC. This codes for CASRPTSGATAEQFF.

The sample holds a few counts of this clonotype. The chain combines TRBV28 with TRBJ2-7, with D possibly being TRBD1 or TRBD2 (5 bases each). Germline values: CDR1 MDHEN, CDR2 SYDVKM. V was trimmed by 8 bases and J by 2 bases, leaving 19 bases between them. The CDR3 is made up of 15 amino acids. This CDR3 is CASVTTGTPTYEQYF. DNA of the CDR3: TGTGCCAGCGTTACTACCGGGACGCCAACCTACGAGCAGTACTTC.

This clonotype was counted ten times or more. This rearrangement joins TRBV24-1 to TRBJ2-2; unclear D gene. This CDR3 is 13 amino acids long. The V end lost 4 bases, the J end lost 5 bases, and 7 bases lay between the germline ends. Germline lookup yields CDR1 KGHDR and CDR2 SFDVKD. CDR3 DNA: TGTGCCACCAGTGACCGCGGTACCGGGGAGCTGTTTTTT. It translates to CATSDRGTGELFF.

This clonotype was detected many times. The V gene is TRBV12-3 or TRBV12-4, the J gene TRBJ1-1, with D hard to call. CDR3 length: 14 amino acids. V lost 0 bases, J lost 4 bases, and 9 bases lay in between. Here the CDR3 DNA reads TGTGCCAGCAGTTTAGCGGCGGGGAGCACTGAAGCTTTCTTT. Residues: CASSLAAGSTEAFF.

In its sample, this clonotype was seen a few times. V and J are TRBV11-2 and TRBJ2-5, with 7 positions matching TRBD1. The CDR3 contains 15 residues. Germline CDR1 reads SGHAT; CDR2 reads FQNNGV. The ends lost 5 bases at V and 5 bases at J; junction bases unmatched: 11. The CDR3 nucleotides are TGTGCCAGCAGCGAAGTCTTAGTCAGGGGGGAGACCCAGTACTTC. This codes for CASSEVLVRGETQYF.

This clonotype was picked up a small number of times. The chain couples TRBV5-1 to TRBJ2-3; TRBD2 aligns across 12 bases. The V and J ends lost 0 bases and 5 bases, in that order; junction bases with no gene match: 1. This CDR3 has 15 residues. Germline values: CDR1 SGHRS, CDR2 YFSETQ. CDR3 loop: CASSLEGLAGDTQYF. DNA of the CDR3: TGCGCCAGCAGCTTGGAGGGACTAGCGGGAGATACGCAGTATTTT.

This clonotype was seen many times. The chain recombines TRBV3-1 with TRBJ1-1; no clear D. The CDR3 spans 13 residues. Trimming cost V 3 bases and J 5 bases, with 10 bases left between them. Germline values: CDR1 LGHDT, CDR2 YNNKEL (reference sequence). In DNA, the CDR3 is TGTGCCAGCAGCCAGGGCCGAAGGACTGAAGCTTTCTTT. Translation gives CASSQGRRTEAFF. The complete variable domain, with remaining parts taken from reference TRBV3-1 and TRBJ1-1, reads DTAVSQTPKYLVTQMGNDKSIKCEQNLGHDTMYWYKQDSKKFLKIMFSYNNKELIINETVPNRFSPKSPDKAHLNLHINSLELGDSAVYFCASSQGRRTEAFFGQGTRLTVV.

This clonotype is medium-sized. V and J are TRBV29-1 and TRBJ1-2; D perhaps matches TRBD1 (5 bases). This CDR3 region has 15 residues. The germline gives CDR1 SQVTM, CDR2 ANQGSEA. The ends were cut back, 0 bases at V and 8 bases at J, with 19 bases in the middle. CDR3 residues: CSVEDGTGGGYGYTF. CDR3 DNA sequence: TGCAGCGTTGAAGATGGTACCGGGGGAGGTTACGGCTACACCTTC.

This clonotype was seen repeatedly, ten times or more. V is TRBV20-1 and J is TRBJ1-4; no clear D gene. V dropped 0 bases and J dropped 8 bases, with 10 bases sitting between them. CDR1 is DFQATT and CDR2 is SNEGSKA in the germline V gene (reference sequence). This CDR3 is 13 amino acids long. CDR3 sequence (DNA): TGCAGTGCTAGAGATAGGGTGCAAGAAAAACTGTTTTTT. Translating gives CSARDRVQEKLFF.

This clonotype has more than one count but fewer than ten. This chain joins TRBV27 and TRBJ1-6; the match to TRBD1 covers 8 bases. J lost 10 bases, V lost 5 bases, and 7 bases had no gene match. The CDR3 contains 14 residues. Germline CDR1 reads MNHEY; CDR2 reads SMNVEV (reference sequence). The CDR3 DNA reads as TGTGCCAGCAGTGGACAGGGATTAGGCTCACCCCTCCACTTT. Amino acid sequence: CASSGQGLGSPLHF.

Many counts were recorded for this clonotype. The chain couples TRBV12-3 or TRBV12-4 to TRBJ2-2; a weak D match, TRBD1 (6 bases). This CDR3 is 13 amino acids long. V lost 6 bases, J lost 4 bases, and 9 bases lay in between. DNA of the CDR3: TGTGCCAGCAGGCAAGGGGGCACCGGGGAGCTGTTTTTT. It encodes CASRQGGTGELFF.

This clonotype was counted many times. V gene TRBV7-2 combines with J gene TRBJ1-1; TRBD1 agrees at 9 bases. The junction had 8 bases not matched to a gene; V was cut back by 7 bases and J by 2 bases. The germline gives CDR1 SGHTA, CDR2 FQGNSA. This CDR3 is built from 15 residues. This CDR3 is CASNLLGQGNTEAFF. The DNA for the CDR3 is TGTGCCAGCAACCTCCTGGGACAGGGTAACACTGAAGCTTTCTTT.